These 3 T cell receptor beta chains share one sample of origin, sequenced in a study of CD8+ T cells in alopecia areata. RNA extraction and reverse transcription yielded cDNA as sequencing template. Profiled with immunoSEQ multiplex PCR; TCRdb holds only in-frame clones, not every one. This sample carries 250,000 to 350,000 clones, about 60% of them seen once, and the ten largest clones take more than 0.85%. As to treatment: oral pan-JAK inhibitor, 5-10 mg twice daily. The sequenced sample was CD4+ T cells sorted from blood, obtained at approximately week 51, from a patient treated with tofacitinib. Receptors were obtained from a human donor with alopecia areata.

This clone showed up just a few times. The chain couples TRBV5-1 to TRBJ1-2; 9 positions match TRBD1. The CDR3 has 16 amino acids. The germline CDR1 and CDR2 sequences are SGHRS and YFSETQ. V lost 0 bases and J lost 4; bases outside the gene matches: 7. The CDR3 region is CASSLAGTGNRYGYTF. CDR3 DNA sequence: TGCGCCAGCAGCTTGGCTGGGACAGGGAATCGCTATGGCTACACCTTC. Full variable domain (missing parts from reference TRBV5-1 and TRBJ1-2): KAGVTQTPRYLIKTRGQQVTLSCSPISGHRSVSWYQQTPGQGLQFLFEYFSETQRNKGNFPGRFSGRQFSNSRSEMNVSTLELGDSALYLCASSLAGTGNRYGYTFGSGTRLTVV.

Turning to this clone: Other DNA sequences in the same sample also yield this CDR3. The rearrangement links TRBV18 to TRBJ2-5; 9 bases are a match to TRBD2. The CDR3 runs 16 residues. The V and J ends lost 0 bases and 2 bases, in that order; junction bases with no gene match: 4. Germline V gives CDR1 KGHSH, CDR2 LQKENI. CDR3 protein: CASSPPGLAGQETQYF. CDR3 coding DNA: TGTGCCAGCTCACCACCGGGCCTAGCGGGGCAAGAGACCCAGTACTTC.

This clone was counted a few times. The chain employs TRBV29-1 and TRBJ1-4, with 10 bases aligning to TRBD1. The CDR3 length is 14 residues. CDR1 is SQVTM, CDR2 ANQGSEA, per germline. V shed 7 bases, J shed 6 bases, and the junction held 8 bases outside the gene matches. The CDR3 DNA is TGCAGCGGTGCCGGGACAGGGGAAGATGAAAAACTGTTTTTT. Its translation: CSGAGTGEDEKLFF.